The entry below gives a single T cell receptor beta chain sequence along with its context. Its specificity is unknown. V lost 0 bases to trimming and J lost 5 bases; unmatched junction nucleotides: 10. The CDR3 has 18 amino acids. CDR1 and CDR2 from the germline V gene are LNHDA and SQIVND (reference sequence). These data belong to a study of cytomegalovirus exposure and HLA in healthy donors. Findings and caveats of the study: Trimming of TCR beta V- and J-genes showed a link, identified in a later analysis, to a missense DCLRE1C variant. It was fewer than 200 TCR beta chains that were listed as cytomegalovirus-associated. TCR beta V segments were, for the most part, productive about 87% or about 30% of the time in an earlier analysis.

The study ran its PCR with 60 Vbeta and 13 Jbeta primers. Generated by immunoSEQ multiplex PCR, the TCRdb table keeps only in-frame clones and is missing some. The table records 150,000 to 200,000 clones, about 80% of them present only once. The sample consisted of PBMCs. The rearrangement links TRBV19 to TRBJ2-5; 12 bases map to TRBD2. The sequence derives from a woman in her fifties or sixties in good health and CMV-seronegative. CDR3 residues: CASSIDLGLAGQSETQYF. The CDR3, as DNA: TGTGCCAGTAGTATAGATCTCGGACTAGCGGGGCAATCGGAGACCCAGTACTTC.